Presented here are 2 T cell receptor beta chains from one specimen sequenced in a study of cytomegalovirus exposure and HLA in healthy donors (dated by TCRdb to the late 2010s). Receptor amplification or capture employed the immunoSEQ multiplex PCR assay. For the multiplex PCR, a mixture combining 60 forward primers for TCR Vbeta segments and 13 reverse primers for TCR Jbeta segments was used. Here the immuneACCESS table is served through TCRdb, limited to in-frame sequences with V and J called. Missing clones are a known gap in these copies; in checked studies unresolved V genes cover under half, and the rest lacks a known reason. Counted in this sample were approximately 160,000 clones; about 79% of them appeared once. 0.6% to 0.95% of the sample goes to the ten largest clones. Sample: PBMCs. The receptors were gathered from a female donor in good health and CMV-seronegative.

The chain carries TRBV2 and TRBJ2-7; the match to TRBD1 covers 8 bases. Germline-derived CDR1 and CDR2 are SNHLY and FYNNEI. V gave up 8 bases and J gave up 7 bases; unmatched junction bases: 10. The CDR3 spans 13 residues. The CDR3 region has the DNA TGTGCCAGCGGGGGACAGGTCCCCGGGGAGCAGTACTTC. It yields the protein CASGGQVPGEQYF.

This sequence joins TRBV5-4 and TRBJ2-7; 7 bases line up with TRBD2. V was pared by 0 bases and J by 2 bases, with 2 bases of the junction left unmatched. CDR3 length: 14 amino acids. Germline V lookup: CDR1 SGHNT, CDR2 YYREEE (reference sequence). As DNA, the CDR3 is TGTGCCAGCAGCTTGGCCGGGACTACCTACGAGCAGTACTTC. This translates into CASSLAGTTYEQYF.